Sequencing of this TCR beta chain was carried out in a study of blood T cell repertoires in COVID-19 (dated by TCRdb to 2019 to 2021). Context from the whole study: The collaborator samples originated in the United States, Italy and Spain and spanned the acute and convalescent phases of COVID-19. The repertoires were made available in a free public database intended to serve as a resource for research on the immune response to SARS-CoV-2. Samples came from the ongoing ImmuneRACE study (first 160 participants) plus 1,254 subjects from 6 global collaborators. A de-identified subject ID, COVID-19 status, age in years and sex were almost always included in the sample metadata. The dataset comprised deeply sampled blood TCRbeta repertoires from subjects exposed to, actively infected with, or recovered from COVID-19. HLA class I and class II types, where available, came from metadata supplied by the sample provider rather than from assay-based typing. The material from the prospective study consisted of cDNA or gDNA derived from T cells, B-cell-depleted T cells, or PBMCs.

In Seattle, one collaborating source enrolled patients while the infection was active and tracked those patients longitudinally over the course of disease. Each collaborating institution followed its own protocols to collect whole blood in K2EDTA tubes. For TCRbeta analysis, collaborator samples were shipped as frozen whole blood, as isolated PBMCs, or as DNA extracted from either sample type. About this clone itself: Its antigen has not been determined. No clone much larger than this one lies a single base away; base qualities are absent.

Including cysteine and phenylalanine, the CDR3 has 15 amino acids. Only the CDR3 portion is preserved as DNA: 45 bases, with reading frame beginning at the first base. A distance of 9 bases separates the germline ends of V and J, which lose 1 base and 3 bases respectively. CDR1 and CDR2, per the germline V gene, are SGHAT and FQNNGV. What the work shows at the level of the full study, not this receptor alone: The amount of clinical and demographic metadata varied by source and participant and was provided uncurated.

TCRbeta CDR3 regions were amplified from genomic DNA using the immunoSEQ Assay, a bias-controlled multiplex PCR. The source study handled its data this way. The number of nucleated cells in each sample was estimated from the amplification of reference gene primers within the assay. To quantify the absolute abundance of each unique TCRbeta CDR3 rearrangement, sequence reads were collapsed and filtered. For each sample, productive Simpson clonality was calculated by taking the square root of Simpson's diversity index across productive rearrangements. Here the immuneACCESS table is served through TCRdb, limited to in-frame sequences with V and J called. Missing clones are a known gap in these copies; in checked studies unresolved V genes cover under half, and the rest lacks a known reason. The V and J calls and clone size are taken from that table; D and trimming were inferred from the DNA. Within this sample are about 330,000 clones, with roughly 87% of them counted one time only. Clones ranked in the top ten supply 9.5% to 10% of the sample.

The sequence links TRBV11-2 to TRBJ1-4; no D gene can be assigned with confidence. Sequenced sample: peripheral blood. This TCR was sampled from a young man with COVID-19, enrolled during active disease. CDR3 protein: CASSLVGVANEKLFF. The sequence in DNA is TGTGCCAGCAGCTTAGTGGGCGTTGCTAATGAAAAACTGTTTTTT.